A single sample gave rise to the 29 T cell receptor beta chains below, sequenced in a study of blood T cell repertoires in COVID-19. Produced via immunoSEQ multiplex PCR; TCRdb's table is partial and in-frame only. The data contain 120,000 to 150,000 clones, more than 80% of them singletons. Sequenced: peripheral blood. The receptor set was obtained from a woman of 80 years or more in a cohort sampled during active or convalescent COVID-19.

V is TRBV18 and J is TRBJ2-3, with D possibly matching TRBD2 (5 bases). This CDR3 is built from 13 residues. Germline values: CDR1 KGHSH, CDR2 LQKENI. V dropped 8 bases and J dropped 0 bases, with 9 bases sitting between them. The CDR3 nucleotides read TGTGCCAGCGAGAGGGAAAGCACAGATACGCAGTATTTT. It codes for CASERESTDTQYF.

The rearrangement joins TRBV24-1 to TRBJ2-5; TRBD1 aligns across 7 bases. The CDR3 is 14 amino acids. The V segment lost 4 bases and the J segment 5 bases; nucleotides outside the gene matches: 6. Germline lookup yields CDR1 KGHDR and CDR2 SFDVKD. The CDR3 sequence is CATSETGLRETQYF. The CDR3 nucleotides are TGTGCCACCAGTGAGACAGGGTTAAGGGAGACCCAGTACTTC.

This clone has only a few counts. The rearrangement joins TRBV24-1 to TRBJ2-2; 8 bases are a match to TRBD2. Germline values: CDR1 KGHDR, CDR2 SFDVKD. With V trimmed by 9 bases and J by 8 bases, 7 bases remained unmatched. This CDR3 contains 13 residues. CDR3 region: CATHGGGSGELFF. Written as DNA, the CDR3 is TGTGCCACCCACGGGGGGGGTTCTGGGGAGCTGTTTTTT.

The chain uses TRBV24-1 and TRBJ2-1; TRBD1 is a possible D gene (6 bases). Trimming took 4 bases from V and 8 from J, leaving 17 bases between them. Germline CDR1 KGHDR, CDR2 SFDVKD. The CDR3 extends over 15 amino acids. DNA for the CDR3: TGTGCCACCAGTGACCCCTCGGCAGGGGACGATGAGCAGTTCTTC. This sequence encodes CATSDPSAGDDEQFF.

The chain has TRBV24-1 and TRBJ2-3; 9 bases agree with TRBD1. V lost 9 bases and J lost 5; bases outside the gene matches: 5. This CDR3 comprises 13 residues. Germline lookup yields CDR1 KGHDR and CDR2 SFDVKD. The CDR3 sequence is CATGGQGVDTQYF. The DNA for the CDR3 is TGTGCCACCGGGGGACAGGGAGTAGATACGCAGTATTTT.

The V call is TRBV30, the J call TRBJ2-7; D gene uncertain. With 4 bases removed from V and 2 bases from J, the gap between germline ends came to 6 bases. Germline V gene lookup returns CDR1 GTSNPN and CDR2 SVGIG (reference sequence). This CDR3 comprises 11 residues. The CDR3 DNA follows: TGTGCCTGGACCAAAACCTACGAGCAGTACTTC. It encodes CAWTKTYEQYF.

The gene calls are TRBV15 and TRBJ2-5; maybe TRBD2 (7 bases). Trimming stripped 3 bases from V and 4 bases from J, with 18 bases between. The length of the CDR3 is 16 residues. Germline V gene sequence: CDR1 LNHNV, CDR2 YYDKDF (reference sequence). The CDR3 reads CATSSRSSGGGETQYF. DNA of the CDR3: TGTGCCACCAGCAGCCGTTCTAGCGGAGGGGGAGAGACCCAGTACTTC. Drawing the rest from reference TRBV15 and TRBJ2-5, the complete variable domain is DAMVIQNPRYQVTQFGKPVTLSCSQTLNHNVMYWYQQKSSQAPKLLFHYYDKDFNNEADTPDNFQSRRPNTSFCFLDIRSPGLGDTAMYLCATSSRSSGGGETQYFGPGTRLLVL.

V is TRBV15 and J is TRBJ2-6, with 7 bases lining up with TRBD2. The ends lost 4 bases at V and 4 bases at J; junction bases unmatched: 7. Germline assignment: CDR1 LNHNV and CDR2 YYDKDF (reference sequence). The CDR3 covers 16 residues. CDR3: CATSKTGGSGANVLTF. CDR3 coding DNA: TGTGCCACCAGCAAGACCGGGGGGTCCGGGGCCAACGTCCTGACTTTC. Full variable domain (remainder filled in from reference TRBV15 and TRBJ2-6): DAMVIQNPRYQVTQFGKPVTLSCSQTLNHNVMYWYQQKSSQAPKLLFHYYDKDFNNEADTPDNFQSRRPNTSFCFLDIRSPGLGDTAMYLCATSKTGGSGANVLTFGAGSRLTVL.

This clone was observed many times. The rearrangement uses TRBV7-9 and TRBJ1-2; 8 nucleotides agree with TRBD1. This CDR3 contains 14 residues. The germline V gene has CDR1 SEHNR and CDR2 FQNEAQ (reference sequence). J was trimmed by 5 bases and V by 0 bases; bases with no gene match: 2. This CDR3 reads CASSLARQGYGYTF. The CDR3 DNA sequence: TGTGCCAGCAGCTTAGCAAGACAGGGGTATGGCTACACCTTC.

This chain connects TRBV7-9 to TRBJ2-3, with 11 positions matching TRBD2. Germline values: CDR1 SEHNR, CDR2 FQNEAQ (reference sequence). J was trimmed by 3 bases and V by 5 bases; bases with no gene match: 7. There are 16 residues in the CDR3. CDR3 amino acids: CASSVSGGASTDTQYF. CDR3 nucleotide sequence: TGTGCCAGCAGCGTTAGCGGGGGGGCCAGTACAGATACGCAGTATTTT.

The chain joins TRBV18 to TRBJ2-7; 11 positions match TRBD1. The CDR3 is 17 residues long. Per germline, CDR1 KGHSH and CDR2 LQKENI. Trimming removed 3 bases from V and 1 base from J; junction bases left unmatched: 8. Written as DNA, the CDR3 is TGTGCCAGCTCACCGACCCCGGGACAGGGGGTTTCCTACGAGCAGTACTTC. Residues: CASSPTPGQGVSYEQYF.

The V and J genes are TRBV7-2 and TRBJ1-1; TRBD1 might be the D (6 bases). The CDR3 spans 16 residues. Germline CDR1 and CDR2: SGHTA and FQGNSA. The ends were cut back, 5 bases at V and 4 bases at J, with 20 bases in the middle. CDR3 region: CASSPGWLQGGTEAFF. The DNA for the CDR3 is TGTGCCAGCAGCCCCGGCTGGTTACAGGGTGGCACTGAAGCTTTCTTT.

CDR3 protein: CASEGGRSYNSPLHF. The CDR3 nucleotides read TGTGCCAGCGAGGGCGGCCGCTCCTATAATTCACCCCTCCACTTT. The chain carries TRBV6-5 and TRBJ1-6; D ambiguous. CDR3 length: 15 amino acids. With 8 bases removed from V and 0 bases from J, the gap between germline ends came to 11 bases. Germline V CDR1 and CDR2: MNHEY, SVGAGI.

V gene TRBV7-6 combines with J gene TRBJ2-2; tentatively, D is TRBD1 (5 bases). V dropped 5 bases and J dropped 1 base, with 8 bases sitting between them. There are 14 residues in the CDR3. Looked up from germline, CDR1 is SGHVS and CDR2 is FNYEAQ. CDR3 nucleotides: TGTGCCAGCAGCAACACAGGGAACACCGGGGAGCTGTTTTTT. Protein product: CASSNTGNTGELFF.

V usage is TRBV11-3 and J usage is TRBJ2-2; TRBD1 might be the D (5 bases). The CDR3 contains 14 residues. From germline, CDR1 is SGHNT and CDR2 YENEEA. V shed 5 bases and J shed 2 bases, with 9 bases lying between them. The CDR3 sequence is CASSRQFNTGELFF. Written as DNA, the CDR3 is TGTGCCAGCAGCCGACAGTTTAACACCGGGGAGCTGTTTTTT.

The chain recombines TRBV5-1 with TRBJ1-2, with D unclear. Trimming left V 0 bases short and J 0 bases short, with 6 bases between. Germline V gene data show CDR1 as SGHRS and CDR2 as YFSETQ. The CDR3 extends over 14 amino acids. In DNA form, the CDR3 reads TGCGCCAGCAGCTTGGTCTTTGCTAACTATGGCTACACCTTC. Its protein product is CASSLVFANYGYTF.

The V call is TRBV20-1, the J call TRBJ1-1, with D uncertain. V was pared by 3 bases and J by 7 bases, with 6 bases between. There are 10 residues in the CDR3. Germline assignment: CDR1 DFQATT and CDR2 SNEGSKA (reference sequence). CDR3 amino acids: CSASRNEAFF. The CDR3 DNA is TGCAGTGCTAGCAGGAATGAAGCTTTCTTT.

This rearrangement joins TRBV5-1 to TRBJ1-2; 9 positions match TRBD1. The V segment lost 2 bases and the J segment 2 bases; nucleotides outside the gene matches: 4. CDR1 is SGHRS and CDR2 is YFSETQ in the germline V gene. The CDR3 loop spans 15 amino acids. CDR3 coding DNA: TGCGCCAGCAGCTTCGGACAGGGGCCCAACTATGGCTACACCTTC. Translating it yields CASSFGQGPNYGYTF.

V usage is TRBV7-2 and J usage is TRBJ2-3, with 7 positions matching TRBD1. Germline assignment: CDR1 SGHTA and CDR2 FQGNSA. After removal of 3 bases from V and 3 bases from J, the junction contained 3 bases not matched to a gene. This CDR3 is 14 amino acids long. Here the CDR3 reads CASSLTGRTDTQYF. The CDR3 bases are TGTGCCAGCAGCTTGACAGGGCGGACAGATACGCAGTATTTT.

The chain is built from TRBV28 and TRBJ1-2; D unclear. V was shortened by 0 bases and J by 4 bases, with 9 bases between the two germline ends. The CDR3 has 14 amino acids. In germline, CDR1 is MDHEN, CDR2 SYDVKM. The CDR3 reads CASSLWGGIYGYTF. For the CDR3, the DNA is TGTGCCAGCAGTTTATGGGGAGGGATCTATGGCTACACCTTC.

This clone was detected only once. The genes are TRBV30 and TRBJ2-3; no definite D call. Germline CDR1 is GTSNPN and CDR2 is SVGIG (reference sequence). The length of the CDR3 is 14 residues. Deletions cut 5 bases from V and 3 bases from J, with 15 bases between. CDR3 sequence: CAWGPLLVTDTQYF. Here the CDR3 DNA reads TGTGCCTGGGGACCCCTCTTAGTGACAGATACGCAGTATTTT.

The chain has TRBV5-1 and TRBJ1-4, with TRBD1 as a possible D gene (5 bases). CDR1 and CDR2 (germline): SGHRS, YFSETQ. Trimming stripped 5 bases from V and 0 bases from J, with 14 bases between. The CDR3 runs 16 residues. CDR3 nucleotide sequence: TGCGCCAGCAGTTCGGAGGGACGACCAACTAATGAAAAACTGTTTTTT. Translating it yields CASSSEGRPTNEKLFF.

The count of this clone is one. The chain links TRBV2 to TRBJ1-2; 7 positions agree with TRBD1. Trimming cost V 6 bases and J 4 bases; bases outside gene matches: 5. The CDR3 spans 13 residues. In germline, CDR1 is SNHLY, CDR2 FYNNEI. CDR3 bases: TGTGCCAGCAGGGCAGGGGGACTCTATGGCTACACCTTC. It encodes CASRAGGLYGYTF.

The chain combines TRBV4-3 with TRBJ2-2, with D perhaps TRBD2 (6 bases). Per germline, CDR1 LGHNA and CDR2 YSLEER. This CDR3 region has 16 residues. V lost 4 bases and J 0 bases, leaving 12 bases between the germline ends. The CDR3 here is CASSPAAGTNTGELFF. Written as DNA, the CDR3 is TGCGCCAGCAGCCCCGCGGCGGGGACGAACACCGGGGAGCTGTTTTTT.

The chain employs TRBV6-5 and TRBJ2-3; D gene ambiguous. From germline, CDR1 is MNHEY and CDR2 SVGAGI. CDR3 length: 14 residues. Trimming took 4 bases from V and 2 from J, leaving 10 bases between them. CDR3 protein: CASSWRSHTDTQYF. The DNA for the CDR3 is TGTGCCAGCAGTTGGAGAAGTCACACAGATACGCAGTATTTT.

The chain combines TRBV28 with TRBJ1-1; no firm D call. The V gene's germline CDR1 is MDHEN and CDR2 SYDVKM. CDR3 length: 12 amino acids. The V gene lost 7 bases and the J gene lost 5 bases, with 11 bases spanning the gap. The CDR3 sequence is CASKLGPTEAFF. The CDR3, as DNA: TGTGCCAGCAAGCTAGGCCCGACTGAAGCTTTCTTT.

The chain joins TRBV15 to TRBJ1-6; possible D gene TRBD1, 5 bases. Germline-derived CDR1 and CDR2 are LNHNV and YYDKDF (reference sequence). Trimming stripped 2 bases from V and 4 bases from J, with 15 bases between. This CDR3 comprises 17 residues. The CDR3 sequence is CATSRTPKTVYNSPLHF. The CDR3 nucleotides read TGTGCCACCAGCAGAACACCAAAGACAGTTTATAATTCACCCCTCCACTTT.

V gene TRBV20-1 combines with J gene TRBJ2-5, with TRBD1 as a possible D gene (5 bases). Trimming shortened V by 3 bases and J by 4 bases, and 15 bases separated the two germline ends. CDR3 length equals 14 residues. Germline loops: CDR1 DFQATT, CDR2 SNEGSKA (reference sequence). The CDR3 region has the DNA TGCAGTGCTAGTTTGGCGTACGACAGAGAGACCCAGTACTTC. It is translated as CSASLAYDRETQYF.

The chain has TRBV12-2 and TRBJ1-5. TRBV12-2 constitutes a pseudogene. CDR3 length: 12 amino acids. Here the CDR3 reads CASRPTGQPQHF. CDR3 nucleotide sequence: TGTGCAAGTCGCCCGACTGGTCAGCCCCAGCATTTT.